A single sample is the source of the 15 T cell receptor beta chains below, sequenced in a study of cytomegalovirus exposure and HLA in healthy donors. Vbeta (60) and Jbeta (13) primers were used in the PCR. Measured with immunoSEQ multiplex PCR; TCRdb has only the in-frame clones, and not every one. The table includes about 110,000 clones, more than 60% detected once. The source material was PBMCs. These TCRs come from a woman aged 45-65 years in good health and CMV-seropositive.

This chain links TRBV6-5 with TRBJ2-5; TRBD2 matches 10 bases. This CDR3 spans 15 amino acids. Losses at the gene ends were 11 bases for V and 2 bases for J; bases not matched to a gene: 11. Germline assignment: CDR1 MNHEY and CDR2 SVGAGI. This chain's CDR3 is CAAIPSGGIQETQYF. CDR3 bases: TGTGCCGCCATACCTAGCGGGGGAATTCAAGAGACCCAGTACTTC.

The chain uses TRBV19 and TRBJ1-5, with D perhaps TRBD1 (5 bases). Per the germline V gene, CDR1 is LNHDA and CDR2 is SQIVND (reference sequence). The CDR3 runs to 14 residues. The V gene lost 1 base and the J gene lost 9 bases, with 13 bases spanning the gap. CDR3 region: CASSIAGSDTPQHF. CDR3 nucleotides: TGTGCCAGTAGTATAGCAGGGTCCGATACGCCCCAGCATTTT.

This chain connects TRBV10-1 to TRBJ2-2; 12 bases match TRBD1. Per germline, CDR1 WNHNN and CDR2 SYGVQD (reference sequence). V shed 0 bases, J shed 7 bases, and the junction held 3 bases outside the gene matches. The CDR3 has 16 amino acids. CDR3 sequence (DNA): TGCGCCAGCAGTGAGTCTGGGACAGGGGGCGTCGGGGAGCTGTTTTTT. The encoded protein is CASSESGTGGVGELFF.

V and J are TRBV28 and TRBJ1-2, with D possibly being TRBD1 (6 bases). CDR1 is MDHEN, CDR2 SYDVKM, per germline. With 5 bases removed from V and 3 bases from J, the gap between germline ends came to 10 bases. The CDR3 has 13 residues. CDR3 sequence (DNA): TGTGCCAGCAGTAGCGGGGGCGACTATGGCTACACCTTC. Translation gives CASSSGGDYGYTF.

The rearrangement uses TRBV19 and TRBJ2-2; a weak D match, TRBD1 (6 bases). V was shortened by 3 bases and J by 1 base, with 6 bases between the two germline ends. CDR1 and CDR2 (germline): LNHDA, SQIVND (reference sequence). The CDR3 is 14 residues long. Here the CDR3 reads CASSMTGNTGELFF. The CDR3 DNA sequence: TGTGCCAGTAGTATGACAGGGAACACCGGGGAGCTGTTTTTT.

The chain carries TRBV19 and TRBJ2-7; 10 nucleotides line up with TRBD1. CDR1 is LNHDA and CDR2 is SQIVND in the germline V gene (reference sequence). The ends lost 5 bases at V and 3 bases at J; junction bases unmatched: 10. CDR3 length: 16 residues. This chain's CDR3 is CASSLLLGTGDYEQYF. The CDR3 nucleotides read TGTGCCAGTAGTCTCCTCTTGGGGACAGGGGACTACGAGCAGTACTTC. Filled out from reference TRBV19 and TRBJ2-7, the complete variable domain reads DGGITQSPKYLFRKEGQNVTLSCEQNLNHDAMYWYRQDPGQGLRLIYYSQIVNDFQKGDIAEGYSVSREKKESFPLTVTSAQKNPTAFYLCASSLLLGTGDYEQYFGPGTRLTVT.

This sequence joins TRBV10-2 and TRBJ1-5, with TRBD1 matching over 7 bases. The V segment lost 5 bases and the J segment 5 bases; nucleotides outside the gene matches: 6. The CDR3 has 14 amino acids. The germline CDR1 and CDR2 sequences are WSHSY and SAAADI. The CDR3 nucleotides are TGCGCCAGCAGTTCCACAGGGGCCGATCAGCCCCAGCATTTT. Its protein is CASSSTGADQPQHF.

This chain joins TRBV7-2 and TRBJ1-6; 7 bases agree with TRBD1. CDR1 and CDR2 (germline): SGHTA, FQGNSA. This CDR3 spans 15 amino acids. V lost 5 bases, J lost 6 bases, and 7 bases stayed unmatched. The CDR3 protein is CASSRQDRFNSPLHF. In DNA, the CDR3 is TGTGCCAGCAGCCGTCAGGACAGGTTTAATTCACCCCTCCACTTT. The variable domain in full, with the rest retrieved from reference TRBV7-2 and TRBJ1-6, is GAGVSQSPSNKVTEKGKDVELRCDPISGHTALYWYRQSLGQGLEFLIYFQGNSAPDKSGLPSDRFSAERTGGSVSTLTIQRTQQEDSAVYLCASSRQDRFNSPLHFGNGTRLTVT.

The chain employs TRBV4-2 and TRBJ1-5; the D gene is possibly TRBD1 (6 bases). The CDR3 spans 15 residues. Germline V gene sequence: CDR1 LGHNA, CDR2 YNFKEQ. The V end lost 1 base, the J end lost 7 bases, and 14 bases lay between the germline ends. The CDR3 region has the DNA TGTGCCAGCAGCCAAGTACAGGGAGTACAACAGCCCCAGCATTTT. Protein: CASSQVQGVQQPQHF.

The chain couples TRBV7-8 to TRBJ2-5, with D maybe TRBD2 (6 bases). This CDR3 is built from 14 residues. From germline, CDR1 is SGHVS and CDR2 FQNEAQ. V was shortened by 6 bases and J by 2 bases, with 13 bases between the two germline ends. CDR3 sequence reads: CASRRRGQQETQYF. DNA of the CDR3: TGTGCCAGCAGGCGGAGGGGTCAGCAAGAGACCCAGTACTTC. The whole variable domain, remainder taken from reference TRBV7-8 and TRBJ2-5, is GAGVSQSPRYKVAKRGQDVALRCDPISGHVSLFWYQQALGQGPEFLTYFQNEAQLDKSGLPSDRFFAERPEGSVSTLKIQRTQQEDSAVYLCASRRRGQQETQYFGPGTRLLVL.

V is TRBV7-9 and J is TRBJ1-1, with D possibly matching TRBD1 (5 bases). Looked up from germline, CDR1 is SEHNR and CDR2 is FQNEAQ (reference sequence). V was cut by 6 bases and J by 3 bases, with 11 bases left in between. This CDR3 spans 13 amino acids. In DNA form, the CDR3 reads TGTGCCAGCAGTTATATAGGGGACACTGAAGCTTTCTTT. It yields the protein CASSYIGDTEAFF.

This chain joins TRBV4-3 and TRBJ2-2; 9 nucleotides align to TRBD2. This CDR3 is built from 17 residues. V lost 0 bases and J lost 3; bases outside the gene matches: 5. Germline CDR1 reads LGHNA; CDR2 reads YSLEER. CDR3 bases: TGCGCCAGCAGCCAAGATTTGGTAGCGGGGGACACCGGGGAGCTGTTTTTT. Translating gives CASSQDLVAGDTGELFF.

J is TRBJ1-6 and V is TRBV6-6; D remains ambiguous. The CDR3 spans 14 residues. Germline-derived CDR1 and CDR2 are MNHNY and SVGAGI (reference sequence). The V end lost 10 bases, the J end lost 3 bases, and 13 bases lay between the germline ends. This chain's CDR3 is CATTTRDYNSPLHF. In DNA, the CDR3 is TGTGCCACGACTACGCGTGACTATAATTCACCCCTCCACTTT.

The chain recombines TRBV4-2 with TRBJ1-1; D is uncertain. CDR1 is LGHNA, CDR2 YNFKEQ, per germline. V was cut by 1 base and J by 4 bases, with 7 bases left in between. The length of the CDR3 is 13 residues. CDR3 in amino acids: CASSQVSFTEAFF. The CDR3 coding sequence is TGTGCCAGCAGCCAAGTGTCCTTCACTGAAGCTTTCTTT.

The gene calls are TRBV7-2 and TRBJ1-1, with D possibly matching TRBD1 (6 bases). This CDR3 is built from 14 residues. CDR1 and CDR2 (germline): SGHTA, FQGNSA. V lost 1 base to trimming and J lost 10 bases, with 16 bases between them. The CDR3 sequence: CASSLGGTGTSAFF. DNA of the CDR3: TGTGCCAGCAGCTTAGGAGGTACAGGGACCTCAGCTTTCTTT.